The clone carrying this T cell receptor beta chain was seen a single time. Its specificity is unknown. The germline V gene has CDR1 SQVTM and CDR2 ANQGSEA. The CDR3 runs 13 residues. Trimming took 4 bases from V and 3 from J, leaving 10 bases between them. This entry belongs to a study of Ad26.COV2.S vaccination and SARS-CoV-2 variants. For the study at large: Intramuscular Ad26.COV2.S at 5x10^10 or 1x10^11 viral particles. Findings of the study overall: Ad26.COV2.S recipients had broader spike-specific TCRs (P = 0.0014). Those who received vaccine or placebo ended up with similar non-spike TCR breadth.

Some clones are missing from TCRdb's copy, which holds only in-frame ones; the method was immunoSEQ multiplex PCR. The table has about 350,000 clones, around 89% seen once. The treatment is: some 19 received Ad26.COV2.S at low or high dose, single or two shots; 5 received placebo; per-sample allocation not given. The investigators took samples on day 63 after the first vaccine or placebo injection. A Boston donor was an adult aged 18-55 years. The specimen comprised peripheral blood, sampled in a trial of Ad26.COV2.S vaccine versus placebo. This chain links TRBV29-1 with TRBJ1-5, with D unresolved. The receptor was isolated from a person between 18 and 59 years old who received the Ad26.COV2.S COVID-19 vaccine or a placebo. CDR3 DNA sequence: TGCAGCGTTGCGGCTTTAGACAATCAGCCCCAGCATTTT. This encodes CSVAALDNQPQHF.